The 8 T cell receptor beta chains given below trace back to one sample, sequenced in a study of CD8 T cells in ankylosing spondylitis (dated by TCRdb to the late 2010s). Receptors were amplified or captured by 5' RACE. Instrument on record: Illumina HiSeq 2500. Through fastp at Q25 and MiXCR, TCRdb rebuilt clones from the public reads, retaining in-frame beta chains. CDR3 protein duplicates are merged, each entry listing the most common genes and DNA. For this sample the table gives roughly 150,000 distinct CDR3 sequences, of which just over 9.5% were detected only once. The top ten constitute over 12% of the sample. The sequenced material came from blood, either unsorted or a sorted T cell fraction (not recorded which). The receptor source for this set is a female donor with ankylosing spondylitis or in good health (not recorded which).

This clonotype was picked up a small number of times. The chain employs TRBV2 and TRBJ2-1, with 14 bases fitting TRBD2. V lost 4 bases and J lost 8; bases outside the gene matches: 4. CDR1 SNHLY and CDR2 FYNNEI come from the germline V gene. This CDR3 region has 15 residues. The CDR3 is CASSVGLAGGYEQFF. CDR3 nucleotides: TGTGCCAGCAGTGTAGGACTAGCGGGAGGATATGAGCAGTTCTTC. Variable domain in full (rest from reference TRBV2 and TRBJ2-1): EPEVTQTPSHQVTQMGQEVILRCVPISNHLYFYWYRQILGQKVEFLVSFYNNEISEKSEIFDDQFSVERPDGSNFTLKIRSTKLEDSAMYFCASSVGLAGGYEQFFGPGTRLTVL.

This clonotype was detected a few times. J is TRBJ1-1 and V is TRBV6-2 or TRBV6-3; 7 bases map to TRBD1. Germline lookup yields CDR1 MNHEY and CDR2 SVGEGT. The V segment lost 6 bases and the J segment 4 bases; nucleotides outside the gene matches: 2. CDR3 size: 12 residues. The CDR3 nucleotides are TGTGCCAGCAGACCAGGGGGCACTGAAGCTTTCTTT. Encoded protein: CASRPGGTEAFF.

This clonotype occurred a few times. The chain employs TRBV7-2 and TRBJ1-1; D is undetermined. CDR1 and CDR2 (germline): SGHTA, FQGNSA. The V gene lost 4 bases and the J gene lost 4 bases, with 10 bases spanning the gap. This CDR3 comprises 13 residues. The CDR3 DNA is TGTGCCAGCAGCTCCGCCGTAGTCACTGAAGCTTTCTTT. This codes for CASSSAVVTEAFF.

This clonotype was counted many times. CDR3 DNA: TGTGCCAGCAGTTGGGATCTCTCCTACGAGCAGTACTTC. As protein: CASSWDLSYEQYF. This chain connects TRBV6-2 or TRBV6-3 to TRBJ2-7; D is uncertain. This CDR3 is 13 amino acids long. The ends were cut back, 4 bases at V and 0 bases at J, with 7 bases in the middle. CDR1 is MNHEY and CDR2 is SVGEGT in the germline V gene.

This clonotype was detected many times. The chain links TRBV27 to TRBJ2-7; D not certain. The V end lost 6 bases, the J end lost 6 bases, and 21 bases lay between the germline ends. This CDR3 has 15 residues. The V gene's germline CDR1 is MNHEY and CDR2 SMNVEV (reference sequence). In nucleotides, the CDR3 is TGTGCCAGCAGCCCTGACTGGATAACCCCCCCCGAGCAGTACTTC. It specifies CASSPDWITPPEQYF.

DNA for the CDR3: TGTGCCAGCACCCCCTCGGAGGGGGGGCACACCGGGGAGCTGTTTTTT. The encoded protein is CASTPSEGGHTGELFF. V is TRBV12-3 or TRBV12-4 and J is TRBJ2-2, with a possible D match to TRBD2 (7 bases). This CDR3 comprises 16 residues. V shed 7 bases and J shed 3 bases, with 18 bases lying between them.

Ten or more counts support this clonotype. The chain has TRBV28 and TRBJ2-1; 8 bases line up with TRBD2. Germline V lookup: CDR1 MDHEN, CDR2 SYDVKM. The CDR3 consists of 16 residues. Trimming cost V 8 bases and J 7 bases; bases outside gene matches: 16. CDR3: CASGSQLAGRNNEQFF. Here the CDR3 DNA reads TGTGCCAGCGGGTCCCAATTAGCGGGACGGAATAATGAGCAGTTCTTC.

The chain is built from TRBV6-5 and TRBJ2-2; 10 bases line up with TRBD1. From germline, CDR1 is MNHEY and CDR2 SVGAGI. The V gene end was trimmed by 2 bases and the J gene end by 4 bases; junction bases not matched to a gene: 4. This CDR3 has 16 amino acids. CDR3 in DNA: TGTGCCAGCAGTTACATGGACAGGGGGGGCACCGGGGAGCTGTTTTTT. Its protein product is CASSYMDRGGTGELFF.